This T cell receptor beta chain was identified in a study of tumor and adjacent non-tumor tissue in lung cancer. Study details: Each sample yielded roughly 4.2 million productive TCRbeta reads on average.

Three rounds of nested PCR, following a modified ARM-PCR protocol, produced the TCRbeta library. A single record per CDR3 protein comes from TCRdb applying MiXCR to the multiplex PCR reads. The profile shows tens of thousands of distinct CDR3 sequences, about 55% of them singletons. As concerns this clonotype: Given a much more abundant clone one base away, this may be a read error.

Germline V gene sequence: CDR1 MDHEN, CDR2 SYDVKM. CDR3 length: 13 residues. RNA was extracted from bulk tissue without any cell sorting. More than 3 cm separated this lung sample from the edge of the tumor. This chain links TRBV28 with TRBJ1-2, with D unresolved. The sequence came from a man between 65 and 79 years old with non-small cell lung cancer. What was sequenced was distant non-tumor lung tissue. CDR3 nucleotides: TGTGTCAGCAGAGAAGCCCTAAGGGATGGCTACACCTTC. Translating it yields CVSREALRDGYTF.